This TCR beta chain was sequenced in a study of beta chain features in type 1 diabetes. In the study overall: Examination covered some 110,000,000 sorted cells spanning all samples.

Study results and limitations: Cells carrying high TCR expression could end up over-represented when cDNA is sequenced. For Type 1 diabetes patients, all four CD4+ subsets carried TCRB CDR3s that were moderately but significantly shorter.

CDR1 SGHNT and CDR2 YYREEE come from the germline V gene (reference sequence). The CDR3 length is 15 residues. The V gene end was trimmed by 4 bases and the J gene end by 6 bases; junction bases not matched to a gene: 6. Expressed TCRB transcripts were sequenced, since all the RNA that had been isolated was reverse transcribed. Naive, central memory and regulatory T cell samples came to a mean of approximately 3.6 million reads. Measured with immunoSEQ multiplex PCR; TCRdb has only the in-frame clones, and not every one. The profile shows under 300,000 clones, around 14% of them singletons. Details on this clone: Antigen specificity is unknown.

This clonotype was obtained from a man aged 25 to 40 with type 1 diabetes. This sequence joins TRBV5-4 and TRBJ2-1; TRBD2 aligns across 11 bases. The sequenced sample was naive CD4+ T cells from blood. The CDR3 region has the DNA TGTGCCAGCAGCCTGCCGGGACTAGCGGTCAATGAGCAGTTCTTC. Translated: CASSLPGLAVNEQFF. Full variable domain (remainder filled in from reference TRBV5-4 and TRBJ2-1): ETGVTQSPTHLIKTRGQQVTLRCSSQSGHNTVSWYQQALGQGPQFIFQYYREEENGRGNFPPRFSGLQFPNYSSELNVNALELDDSALYLCASSLPGLAVNEQFFGPGTRLTVL.